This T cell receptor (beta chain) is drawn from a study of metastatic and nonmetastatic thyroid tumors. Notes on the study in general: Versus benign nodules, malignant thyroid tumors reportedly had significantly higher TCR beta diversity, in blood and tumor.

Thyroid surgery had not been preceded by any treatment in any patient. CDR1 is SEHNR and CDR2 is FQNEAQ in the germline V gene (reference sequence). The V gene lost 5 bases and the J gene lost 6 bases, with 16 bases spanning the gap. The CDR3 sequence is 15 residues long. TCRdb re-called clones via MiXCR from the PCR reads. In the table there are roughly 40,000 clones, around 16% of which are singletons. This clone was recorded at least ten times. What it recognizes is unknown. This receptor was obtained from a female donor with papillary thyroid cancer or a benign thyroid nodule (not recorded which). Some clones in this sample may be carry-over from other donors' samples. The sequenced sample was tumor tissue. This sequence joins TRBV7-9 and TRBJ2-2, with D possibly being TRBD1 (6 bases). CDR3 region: CASSERQGPPGELFF. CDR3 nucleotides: TGTGCCAGCAGCGAACGGCAGGGGCCCCCCGGGGAGCTGTTTTTT.